The 7 T cell receptor beta chains reported below all come from one sample, sequenced in a study of T cell repertoires in cytomegalovirus infection. For these receptors, no antigen is known. MiXCR, applied by TCRdb to the reads, yields one record per CDR3 protein. Of some 71,000 distinct CDR3 sequences in the sample, less than 30% were seen once. Material: CD8+ T cells from cultured PBMCs, obtained from culture after CMV antigen stimulation. The receptors come from a human donor in good health (CMV status not recorded). Some clones in this sample may be carry-over from other donors' samples.

The chain has TRBV27 and TRBJ2-3; D gene unclear. Germline assignment: CDR1 MNHEY and CDR2 SMNVEV (reference sequence). The V end lost 5 bases, the J end lost 2 bases, and 5 bases lay between the germline ends. This CDR3 has 12 residues. The CDR3 DNA reads TGTGCCAGCAGTGGGGACACAGATACGCAGTATTTT. It specifies CASSGDTDTQYF.

Note on this clonotype: An end of the junction differs from the germline gene, which may be a read error. This chain joins TRBV4-1 and TRBJ2-4, with D possibly being TRBD2 (5 bases). The germline gives CDR1 MGHRA, CDR2 YSYEKL. The CDR3 contains 17 residues. The CDR3 DNA reads as TGCGCCAACAGCCAAGATTGGGCCCGCGGGGCCAAAAACATTCAGTACTTC. It codes for CANSQDWARGAKNIQYF.

This clonotype was found a few times. V usage is TRBV15 and J usage is TRBJ1-2, with unresolved D. Germline CDR1 is LNHNV and CDR2 is YYDKDF (reference sequence). This CDR3 has 16 residues. Deletions cut 0 bases from V and 4 bases from J, with 15 bases between. The DNA of the CDR3 is TGTGCCACCAGCAGAGATCGGGGTGAACCGTCCTATGGCTACACCTTC. It specifies CATSRDRGEPSYGYTF.

The chain is built from TRBV24-1 and TRBJ2-5; TRBD1 matches at 11 bases. CDR1 is KGHDR, CDR2 SFDVKD, per germline. V shed 4 bases and J 5 bases; nucleotides not matched to a gene: 8. The CDR3 consists of 16 residues. The CDR3 loop is CATSEAGQGVAETQYF. The CDR3 DNA sequence: TGTGCCACCAGTGAAGCGGGACAGGGGGTTGCGGAGACCCAGTACTTC.

This clonotype has a handful of counts. The chain couples TRBV7-8 to TRBJ2-1, with 11 bases matching TRBD2. Germline lookup yields CDR1 SGHVS and CDR2 FQNEAQ. This CDR3 is 18 amino acids long. With 2 bases clipped from V and 6 bases from J, the junction kept 12 bases outside the gene matches. CDR3 sequence (DNA): TGTGCCAGCAGCTTATGGGCTAGCGGGAGGTCGCATCGCAATGAGCAGTTCTTC. Amino acids: CASSLWASGRSHRNEQFF. Together with reference TRBV7-8 and TRBJ2-1, the CDR3 gives the full variable domain: GAGVSQSPRYKVAKRGQDVALRCDPISGHVSLFWYQQALGQGPEFLTYFQNEAQLDKSGLPSDRFFAERPEGSVSTLKIQRTQQEDSAVYLCASSLWASGRSHRNEQFFGPGTRLTVL.

J is TRBJ2-4 and V is TRBV5-1, with 10 bases matching TRBD1. V was clipped by 3 bases and J by 16 bases; unmatched bases: 4. Per the germline V gene, CDR1 is SGHRS and CDR2 is YFSETQ. The CDR3 loop spans 11 amino acids. CDR3 loop: CASSYRDRGYF. The CDR3 DNA is TGCGCCAGCAGCTACCGGGACAGGGGATACTTC.

This clonotype was observed at least ten times. The V and J genes are TRBV7-2 and TRBJ2-5, with 9 bases that match TRBD2. The J segment lost 3 bases and the V segment lost 6 bases, leaving 11 bases of the junction unmatched. The CDR3 loop spans 16 amino acids. Germline CDR1 reads SGHTA; CDR2 reads FQGNSA. CDR3 residues: CASRSRGRGLEETQYF. CDR3 DNA sequence: TGTGCCAGCAGGTCTCGCGGGAGGGGGTTAGAAGAGACCCAGTACTTC.